This T cell receptor beta chain was profiled in a study of T cells in Graves' hyperthyroidism and ophthalmopathy (dated by TCRdb to the late 2010s). About the full investigation: To identify TCR V-J signatures that set the groups apart, the researchers used a discovery cohort of roughly 100 patients, made up of under 45 with Graves' ophthalmopathy and about 60 with stable Graves' hyperthyroidism. Prospective prediction of ophthalmopathy was tested in an independent validation cohort consisting of roughly 20 hyperthyroidism patients and 15 to 17 patients who later progressed to ophthalmopathy. The 85 to 100 discovery patients were randomly split 7:3 into training and test sets. In addition, the study compared T-cell repertoires in thyroid tissue and in blood from five or six Graves' hyperthyroidism patients. Following sampling, methimazole starting at 30 mg daily was given to hyperthyroidism patients, and high-dose intravenous methylprednisolone was given to ophthalmopathy patients. The paper reports TCR Vbeta CDR3 sequencing of about 140 peripheral blood samples: 40 or so ophthalmopathy, about 75 hyperthyroidism and approximately 17 progressor patients. Paper-wide results and their limitations: Most expanded thyroid clonotypes (frequency above 0.001) were also detected in blood, suggesting blood repertoires may reflect thyroid immune responses. Sample size was not statistically predetermined, and investigators were not blinded to group allocation. In cross-validation, a model built on a 13 V-J signature told ophthalmopathy apart from stable hyperthyroidism with approximately 91% sensitivity and roughly 83% specificity, and in testing the same model reached 80%/75%. In validation, progression to ophthalmopathy was predicted by the model with nearly 71% sensitivity and roughly 76% specificity, a median of roughly six months before onset.

The TCR beta CDR3 regions were amplified from the RNA transcripts. A first-round RT-PCR of the TCR CDR3 used the HTBI primer set with the Qiagen OneStep RT-PCR kit. A second multiplex PCR round built the libraries, followed by size selection and purification. Sequencing of the libraries was done on an Illumina HiSeq2000 using paired-end 100 bp reads. The authors' analysis ran thus. SOAPnuke was used to process the raw data, throwing out any read that contained adapters or uncalled bases, had a mean Phred below 15, or lacked an exact constant-primer or identifier match. High-quality paired reads were merged with COPE v1.2.5, and unique nucleotide sequences were defined as clonotypes. MiTCR v1.1 was used to align clonotypes to the IMGT TRBV, TRBD and TRBJ reference segments. The analysis included only V-J combinations with a frequency above 0.0001, which together covered 99.2% of the repertoires. A TCS score was defined as the ratio of F50 (clonal expansion) to E x V (chaos), with BLOSUM62-based TCRdist applied between CDR3 peptides within each V-J. Welch's t-statistics and random forest reduced 500 to 650 V-J features to 13, which were used in a naive Bayes classifier (R e1071). Thyroid-blood repertoire similarity was quantified with the Morisita-Horn index. Through fastp at Q25 and MiXCR, TCRdb rebuilt clones from the public reads, retaining in-frame beta chains. CDR3 protein sequences are deduplicated, and each keeps its most common genes and DNA. TCRdb assigned the V and J calls; the authors' analysis was not used. For this sample there are roughly 500,000 distinct CDR3 sequences; roughly 45% appear just once. The top ten hold 44% of the sample.

Patients with uncontrolled infections, other autoimmune diseases, pregnancy or lactation were excluded. Clinical symptoms, serum thyroxine and TRAb, thyroid ultrasound, and orbital computed tomography formed the basis for the diagnoses. Total RNA was extracted with Trizol reagent, and quality was checked on an Agilent 2100 Bioanalyzer. The junction shows trimming of 4 bases on V and 6 bases on J, plus 6 bases between the germline ends. Spanning cysteine to phenylalanine, the CDR3 consists of 10 amino acids. The entry retains the CDR3 DNA only, 30 bases that are in frame from base 1. From a lookup of the germline V gene, CDR1 and CDR2 are SQVTM and ANQGSEA. As for this clonotype: Its antigen is unknown. Within one base of it there is no much larger clone, and no base qualities were kept.

This receptor was taken from an adult woman with Graves' disease, either hyperthyroidism or ophthalmopathy (not recorded which). Sequencing was done on a sample of peripheral blood or thyroid tissue (not recorded which). The chain couples TRBV29-1 to TRBJ1-2, with a tentative D gene TRBD1 over 5 matching bases. The DNA is TGCAGCGTTGGGGGCCATGGCTACACCTTC. It encodes CSVGGHGYTF.